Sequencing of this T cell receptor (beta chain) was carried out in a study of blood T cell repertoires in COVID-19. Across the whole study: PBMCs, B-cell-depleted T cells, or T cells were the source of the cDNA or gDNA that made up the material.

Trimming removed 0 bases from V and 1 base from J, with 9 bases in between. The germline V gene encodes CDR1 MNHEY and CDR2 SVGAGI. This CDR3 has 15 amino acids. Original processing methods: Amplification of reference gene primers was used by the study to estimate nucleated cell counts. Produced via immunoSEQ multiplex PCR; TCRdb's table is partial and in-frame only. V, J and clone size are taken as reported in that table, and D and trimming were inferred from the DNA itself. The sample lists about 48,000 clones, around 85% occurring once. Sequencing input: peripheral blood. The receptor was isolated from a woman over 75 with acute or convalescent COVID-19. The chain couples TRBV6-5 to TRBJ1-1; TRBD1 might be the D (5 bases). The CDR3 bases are TGTGCCAGCAGTTACTCGAGAACAGGGAACACTGAAGCTTTCTTT. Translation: CASSYSRTGNTEAFF.